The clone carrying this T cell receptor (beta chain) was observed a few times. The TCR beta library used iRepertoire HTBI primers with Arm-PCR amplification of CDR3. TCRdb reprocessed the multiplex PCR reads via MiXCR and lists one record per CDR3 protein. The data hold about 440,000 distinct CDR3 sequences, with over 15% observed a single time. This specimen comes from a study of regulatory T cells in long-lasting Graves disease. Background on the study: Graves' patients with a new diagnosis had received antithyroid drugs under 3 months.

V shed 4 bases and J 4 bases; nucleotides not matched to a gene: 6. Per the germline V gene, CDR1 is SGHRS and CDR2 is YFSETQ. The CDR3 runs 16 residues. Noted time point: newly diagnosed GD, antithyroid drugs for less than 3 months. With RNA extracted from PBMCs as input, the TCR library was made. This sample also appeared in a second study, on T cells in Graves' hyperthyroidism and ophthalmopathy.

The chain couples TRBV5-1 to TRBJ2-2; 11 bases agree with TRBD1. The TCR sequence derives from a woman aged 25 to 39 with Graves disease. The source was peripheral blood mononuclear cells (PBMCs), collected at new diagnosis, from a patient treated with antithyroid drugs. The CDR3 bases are TGCGCCAGCAGCACCCGGACAGGGGGCAGCACCGGGGAGCTGTTTTTT. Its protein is CASSTRTGGSTGELFF.